A selection of T cell receptor beta chains follows, all from one sample in a study of T cells in Graves' hyperthyroidism and ophthalmopathy. One entry per CDR3 protein, called by TCRdb with MiXCR from the multiplex PCR reads. The repertoire holds roughly 290,000 distinct CDR3 sequences, with about a sixth as singletons. Sequencing input: blood. The receptor set was obtained from a woman aged 55-69 years with Graves' ophthalmopathy. Both conserved end residues are part of each CDR3. A D gene is named only where the DNA matches it firmly. Size is stated for part of the rows, as once, few or many counts, or as a class when the clone is expanded.

j_call d_call v_call clone_size cdr3_aa cdr3_nt
TRBJ1-1 TRBD1 TRBV12-3/TRBV12-4 . CASRLTGRTEAFF TGTGCCAGCAGATTGACAGGGAGGACTGAAGCTTTCTTT
TRBJ1-5 TRBD1 TRBV6-2/TRBV6-3 . CASSGYRGEGNQPQHF TGTGCCAGCAGTGGTTACAGGGGAGAGGGCAATCAGCCCCAGCATTTT
TRBJ2-6 TRBD1 TRBV7-9 few CASSSWTGTYSGANVLTF TGTGCCAGCAGCTCCTGGACAGGAACCTACTCTGGGGCCAACGTCCTGACTTTC
TRBJ1-2 . TRBV7-9 . CASRFKGGYTF TGTGCCAGCAGGTTCAAGGGTGGCTACACCTTC
TRBJ1-2 . TRBV5-1 many CASSLDQVRGYTF TGCGCCAGCAGCTTGGACCAGGTGCGAGGCTACACCTTC
TRBJ1-5 . TRBV7-2 few CASSLKGNQNQPQHF TGTGCCAGCAGCTTAAAAGGCAACCAGAATCAGCCCCAGCATTTT
TRBJ2-7 TRBD1 TRBV5-1 many CASRDPGTGGEQYF TGCGCCAGCCGCGACCCAGGAACAGGGGGCGAGCAGTACTTC
TRBJ2-1 . TRBV5-6 . CASSSFGPFRDNEQFF TGTGCCAGCAGCTCGTTTGGACCCTTTAGAGACAATGAGCAGTTCTTC
TRBJ1-5 TRBD1 TRBV6-1 . CASSFFRDSNDYSNQPQHF TGTGCCAGCAGTTTTTTCCGGGACAGCAATGACTATAGCAATCAGCCCCAGCATTTT
TRBJ2-1 TRBD2 TRBV3-1 . CASSLLAGGGAKGEQFF TGTGCCAGCAGCCTCCTAGCGGGGGGGGGAGCGAAGGGTGAGCAGTTCTTC
TRBJ2-5 . TRBV6-1 . CASSSGSYQETQYF TGTGCCAGCAGTTCCGGGTCTTATCAAGAGACCCAGTACTTC
TRBJ2-7 . TRBV3-1 many CASSLTDLSYEQYF TGTGCCAGCAGCCTAACGGACCTGTCCTACGAGCAGTACTTC
TRBJ2-1 TRBD1 TRBV2 many CASSDDRGQVF TGTGCCAGCAGTGACGACAGGGGGCAAGTCTTC
TRBJ1-5 . TRBV20-1 many CSARKARWPSNQPQHF TGCAGTGCTAGGAAGGCACGGTGGCCCAGCAATCAGCCCCAGCATTTT
TRBJ1-1 . TRBV5-5 few CASSMAPMNTEAFF TGTGCCAGCAGCATGGCCCCGATGAACACTGAAGCTTTCTTT
TRBJ2-1 . TRBV3-1 many CASSPRGRGWNEQFF TGTGCCAGCAGCCCCCGAGGGAGAGGATGGAATGAGCAGTTCTTC
TRBJ1-5 TRBD1 TRBV6-2/TRBV6-3 . CASTRTGTGNNQPQHF TGTGCCAGCACCAGGACCGGGACAGGAAACAATCAGCCCCAGCATTTT
TRBJ2-7 . TRBV3-1 many CASSQGYEQYF TGTGCCAGCAGCCAAGGATACGAGCAGTACTTC
TRBJ2-7 TRBD1 TRBV18 many CASSPDRGYYEQYF TGTGCCAGCTCACCAGACAGGGGATACTACGAGCAGTACTTC
TRBJ2-1 . TRBV5-1 many CASSAGLGWGKEQFF TGCGCCAGCAGCGCAGGACTTGGGTGGGGTAAGGAGCAGTTCTTC
TRBJ2-7 . TRBV3-1 many CASGAASSYEQYF TGTGCCAGCGGGGCAGCGAGCTCCTACGAGCAGTACTTC
TRBJ2-5 TRBD2 TRBV24-1 few CATSDFAGGGETQYF TGTGCCACCAGTGATTTCGCGGGGGGCGGAGAGACCCAGTACTTC
TRBJ2-7 TRBD2 TRBV20-1 . CSADSSGRGYEQYF TGCAGTGCAGACAGTAGCGGGAGGGGCTACGAGCAGTACTTC
TRBJ1-1 . TRBV5-1 . CASSSEEGGHTEAFF TGCGCCAGCAGCTCAGAAGAGGGGGGCCACACTGAAGCTTTCTTT
TRBJ2-2 . TRBV29-1 few CSVSKVAGELFF TGCAGCGTTTCGAAAGTGGCCGGGGAGCTGTTTTTT
TRBJ1-1 . TRBV14 . CASSKRGETEAFF TGTGCCAGCAGCAAACGAGGGGAAACTGAAGCTTTCTTT
TRBJ2-7 . TRBV6-1 many CASRTTGSSYEQYF TGTGCCAGCAGAACGACGGGGAGCTCCTACGAGCAGTACTTC
TRBJ2-1 . TRBV7-3 many CASSPKLRTYNEQFF TGTGCCAGCAGCCCGAAGCTTCGAACTTACAATGAGCAGTTCTTC
TRBJ2-5 . TRBV11-2 many CASSRGGSGSTETQYF TGTGCCAGCAGCCGAGGGGGGAGCGGTAGCACTGAGACCCAGTACTTC
TRBJ1-2 . TRBV4-1 . CASSQDPINYGYTF TGCGCCAGCAGCCAAGACCCAATAAACTATGGCTACACCTTC
TRBJ1-1 TRBD1 TRBV20-1 many CSAKPGQHRTEAFF TGCAGTGCTAAACCGGGACAGCATAGGACTGAAGCTTTCTTT
TRBJ2-7 TRBD1 TRBV4-3 many CASSQEGQSYEQYF TGCGCCAGCAGCCAAGAGGGACAGTCCTACGAGCAGTACTTC
TRBJ2-1 TRBD2 TRBV19 . CASSIRGTSGHGSTRYNEQFF TGTGCCAGTAGTATAAGGGGGACTAGCGGGCACGGCTCCACGCGATACAATGAGCAGTTCTTC
TRBJ1-2 TRBD1 TRBV20-1 . CSARPPGQHYGYTF TGCAGTGCGAGACCCCCGGGACAGCACTATGGCTACACCTTC
TRBJ1-2 . TRBV28 many CASSFNRKGNYGYTF TGTGCCAGCAGTTTCAACCGCAAGGGGAACTATGGCTACACCTTC
TRBJ1-2 TRBD1 TRBV2 many CASTTTGRDGYTF TGTGCCAGCACTACGACAGGGAGGGATGGCTACACCTTC
TRBJ1-2 . TRBV4-2 . CASSRRGGDGYTF TGTGCCAGCAGCCGGCGGGGGGGCGATGGCTACACCTTC
TRBJ2-2 . TRBV6-2/TRBV6-3 few CASSYHPRSTGELFF TGTGCCAGCAGTTATCACCCCCGGAGCACCGGGGAGCTGTTTTTT
TRBJ2-2 . TRBV15 . CATSRDHLKGLFF TGTGCCACCAGCAGGGACCACCTTAAAGGGCTGTTTTTT
TRBJ1-3 TRBD1 TRBV19 . CATQSLGQGGGNTIYF TGTGCCACCCAAAGCCTGGGACAGGGTGGAGGAAACACCATATATTTT
TRBJ2-7 . TRBV27 . CASSASYPYEQYF TGTGCCAGCTCTGCTAGCTACCCCTACGAGCAGTACTTC
TRBJ1-2 TRBD1 TRBV7-9 many CATSGATGTGYTF TGTGCCACCTCGGGGGCGACAGGGACTGGCTACACCTTC
TRBJ2-5 . TRBV5-8 many CASSRTGRETQYF TGTGCCAGCAGCAGGACGGGGCGGGAGACCCAGTACTTC
TRBJ2-7 . TRBV7-2 many CASRTPGIDEQYF TGTGCCAGCCGTACCCCAGGGATCGACGAGCAGTACTTC
TRBJ2-7 TRBD2 TRBV6-1 many CASSSPGTSGIEQYF TGTGCCAGCAGTTCCCCCGGGACTAGCGGGATCGAGCAGTACTTC
TRBJ1-4 . TRBV4-2 . CASSQGQFGGPNEKLFF TGTGCCAGCAGCCAAGGACAGTTTGGAGGGCCTAATGAAAAACTGTTTTTT
TRBJ1-2 . TRBV27 many CASGRGLSNYGYTF TGTGCCAGCGGAAGGGGTTTGAGTAACTATGGCTACACCTTC
TRBJ1-2 . TRBV28 many CASSPFRYGYTF TGTGCCAGCAGTCCGTTCAGATATGGCTACACCTTC
TRBJ2-3 TRBD2 TRBV12-3/TRBV12-4 . CASSRIAGGGRGGTQYF TGTGCCAGCAGTCGAATAGCGGGAGGGGGGAGAGGAGGTACGCAGTATTTT
TRBJ2-2 TRBD1 TRBV9 . CASRDRASTGELFF TGTGCCAGCAGAGACAGGGCGAGCACCGGGGAGCTGTTTTTT
TRBJ1-5 . TRBV2 many CASMEDSNQPQHF TGTGCCAGCATGGAGGATAGCAATCAGCCCCAGCATTTT
TRBJ2-7 . TRBV20-1 . CSSSGSSYEQYF TGCAGTTCCTCGGGAAGCTCCTACGAGCAGTACTTC
TRBJ2-6 . TRBV5-1 . CASSLVLGSSGANVLTF TGCGCCAGCAGCTTGGTCCTTGGGAGCTCTGGGGCCAACGTCCTGACTTTC
TRBJ1-5 . TRBV28 many CASSSGSHGKQPQHF TGTGCCAGCAGCTCTGGGAGTCACGGCAAGCAGCCCCAGCATTTT
TRBJ2-7 TRBD1 TRBV7-2 many CASSLQLMDRVIYEQYF TGTGCCAGCAGTTTACAGCTTATGGACAGGGTTATCTACGAGCAGTACTTC
TRBJ1-4 . TRBV7-8 many CASSGGATNEKLFF TGTGCCAGCAGCGGGGGCGCAACTAATGAAAAACTGTTTTTT
TRBJ2-1 . TRBV7-9 many CASSSRGQNNEQFF TGTGCCAGCAGCTCGCGGGGACAGAACAATGAGCAGTTCTTC
TRBJ2-7 . TRBV18 . CASSPVGREQYF TGTGCCAGCTCACCCGTAGGAAGGGAGCAGTACTTC
TRBJ2-5 . TRBV27 many CASSYLGPRETQYF TGTGCCAGCAGTTACCTAGGACCCCGAGAGACCCAGTACTTC